The 5 T cell receptor beta chains below all came from one sample that was sequenced in a study of T cells after yellow fever vaccination (dated by TCRdb to between 2019 and 2020). The treatment or condition label, as the study defines it: live attenuated yellow fever vaccine strain. The library relied on 5' RACE. The sequencing machine was an Illumina HiSeq 2500. TCRdb reanalyzed the raw reads on its own, using fastp at Q25 for trimming and MiXCR for clone calling, and kept in-frame beta chains. A single entry per CDR3 protein holds the most common genes and DNA from its merged rows. For this sample the table gives 300,000 to 400,000 distinct CDR3 sequences, of which 8.5% to 9% were detected only once. Approximately 18% of the sample rests with the top ten. This sample comprised PBMCs, obtained on the day of the first yellow fever vaccination. Source of these receptors: a young man who received the YFV17D yellow fever vaccine.

The table lists this clonotype with many counts. The rearrangement joins TRBV7-8 to TRBJ2-3; D is ambiguous. Trimming removed 0 bases from V and 5 bases from J, with 6 bases in between. Germline V gene lookup returns CDR1 SGHVS and CDR2 FQNEAQ. This CDR3 region has 13 residues. The CDR3 nucleotides are TGTGCCAGCAGCTTAGCGGTCGGAGATACGCAGTATTTT. It translates to CASSLAVGDTQYF.

In this sample, this clonotype turned up a few times. This rearrangement joins TRBV20-1 to TRBJ2-1, with 8 bases lining up with TRBD2. This CDR3 region has 16 residues. The J segment lost 0 bases and the V segment lost 0 bases, leaving 4 bases of the junction unmatched. The germline gives CDR1 DFQATT, CDR2 SNEGSKA (reference sequence). DNA for the CDR3: TGCAGTGCTAGAGATCAGCGGGGGTACTCCTACAATGAGCAGTTCTTC. It encodes CSARDQRGYSYNEQFF.

This clonotype appeared a few times. The chain carries TRBV24-1 and TRBJ2-6; D is possibly TRBD1 (5 bases). From germline, CDR1 is KGHDR and CDR2 SFDVKD. The CDR3 contains 14 residues. The V gene lost 10 bases and the J gene lost 3 bases, with 12 bases spanning the gap. Here the CDR3 reads CATQGVRGANVLTF. CDR3 DNA sequence: TGTGCCACTCAAGGGGTGCGTGGGGCCAACGTCCTGACTTTC.

This clonotype appeared a few times. The CDR3 loop is CSAREWLGHYNSPLHF. CDR3 nucleotides: TGCAGTGCTAGAGAGTGGCTGGGACACTATAATTCACCCCTCCACTTT. The V call is TRBV20-1, the J call TRBJ1-6; possibly TRBD1 for D (6 bases). Germline V lookup: CDR1 DFQATT, CDR2 SNEGSKA (reference sequence). The V gene lost 0 bases and the J gene lost 3 bases, with 12 bases spanning the gap. The CDR3 is 16 amino acids.

This clonotype showed up many times. CDR3 residues: CASSQGSAGGTDTQYF. In DNA form, the CDR3 reads TGCGCCAGCAGCCAAGGTTCGGCAGGGGGAACAGATACGCAGTATTTT. This chain links TRBV4-1 with TRBJ2-3; 7 bases map to TRBD1. The CDR3 length is 16 residues. Per germline, CDR1 MGHRA and CDR2 YSYEKL. Trimming took 1 base from V and 3 from J; bases not matched to a gene: 7.